This TCR beta chain comes out of a study of technical replicates of blood from a few donors. The assay was immunoSEQ multiplex PCR, and TCRdb's table has in-frame clones only and misses some. The sample lists roughly 70,000 clones, under 98% seen once, with roughly 0.25% in the top ten. Trimming took 6 bases from V and 4 from J, leaving 12 bases between them. This CDR3 spans 13 amino acids. CDR1 MDHEN and CDR2 SYDVKM come from the germline V gene. The sequence derives from a human donor in good health. V gene TRBV28 combines with J gene TRBJ1-2; D is uncertain. The specimen sequenced was T cells isolated from PBMCs. For the CDR3, the DNA is TGTGCCAGCAGGCGGGTCTCGGGCTATGGCTACACCTTC. Protein: CASRRVSGYGYTF.